This entry lists 24 T cell receptor beta chains sequenced from one sample in a study of blood T cell repertoires in COVID-19. Here immunoSEQ multiplex PCR was the method, and the copy in TCRdb shows in-frame clones only, minus some. The sample holds about 210,000 clones, 80% seen once. What was sequenced was peripheral blood. The receptor source for this set is a human donor in a cohort sampled during active COVID-19.

This sequence joins TRBV4-2 and TRBJ1-5; D remains unclear. Germline CDR1 and CDR2: LGHNA and YNFKEQ. The CDR3 has 15 amino acids. Trimming cost V 3 bases and J 10 bases, with 19 bases left between them. CDR3 nucleotide sequence: TGTGCCAGCAGCCAGACCGGGAATCCAGGTCAACCCCAGCATTTT. It codes for CASSQTGNPGQPQHF.

This chain links TRBV3-1 (or the pseudogene TRBV3-2) with TRBJ2-3; 10 nucleotides match TRBD2. CDR1 is LGHDT and CDR2 is YNNKEL in the germline V gene (reference sequence). There are 19 residues in the CDR3. Losses at the gene ends were 1 base for V and 0 bases for J; bases not matched to a gene: 10. The CDR3 DNA follows: TGTGCCAGCAGCCAAGTACTAGCGGGACTCAGGACTAGCACAGATACGCAGTATTTT. Translated: CASSQVLAGLRTSTDTQYF.

The genes are TRBV24-1 and TRBJ1-3; 8 positions agree with TRBD1. Per germline, CDR1 KGHDR and CDR2 SFDVKD. The CDR3 covers 15 residues. V shed 7 bases and J 6 bases; nucleotides not matched to a gene: 10. The CDR3 sequence is CATSISTGVINTIYF. CDR3 nucleotide sequence: TGTGCCACCAGCATATCGACAGGGGTGATAAACACCATATATTTT.

The chain has TRBV18 and TRBJ1-4; TRBD1 matches 8 bases. The ends lost 6 bases at V and 7 bases at J; junction bases unmatched: 7. CDR1 KGHSH and CDR2 LQKENI come from the germline V gene. This CDR3 has 14 amino acids. The CDR3 region has the DNA TGTGCCAGCTCGGAACAGGGGGACCCTGAAAAACTGTTTTTT. This codes for CASSEQGDPEKLFF.

This clone showed up just a few times. The rearrangement joins TRBV10-3 to TRBJ1-5; D may be TRBD1 (6 bases). CDR3 length: 15 residues. The V end lost 3 bases, the J end lost 4 bases, and 13 bases lay between the germline ends. In germline, CDR1 is ENHRY, CDR2 SYGVKD. The CDR3 DNA follows: TGTGCCATCAGTGATATACAGGGAAGGAATCAGCCCCAGCATTTT. This encodes CAISDIQGRNQPQHF.

The V call is TRBV7-2, the J call TRBJ2-1; the D is unclear. There are 16 residues in the CDR3. V dropped 5 bases and J dropped 0 bases, with 14 bases sitting between them. The germline CDR1 and CDR2 sequences are SGHTA and FQGNSA. CDR3 DNA sequence: TGTGCCAGCAGCGTCACAGAGCTGACCTCCTACAATGAGCAGTTCTTC. It yields the protein CASSVTELTSYNEQFF.

This clone was seen many times. V usage is TRBV19 and J usage is TRBJ2-4, with D possibly being TRBD1 (6 bases). Germline V CDR1 and CDR2: LNHDA, SQIVND (reference sequence). The CDR3 is 14 residues long. V was trimmed by 9 bases and J by 0 bases, leaving 12 bases between them. The chain's CDR3 is CASQGQPAKNIQYF. The CDR3 DNA reads as TGTGCCAGCCAAGGACAGCCAGCCAAAAACATTCAGTACTTC.

This clone came up many times. The chain couples TRBV3-1 (or the pseudogene TRBV3-2) to TRBJ2-2; the D gene is possibly TRBD2 (6 bases). Germline values: CDR1 LGHDT, CDR2 YNNKEL (reference sequence). V was pared by 0 bases and J by 5 bases, with 10 bases between. The CDR3 loop spans 15 amino acids. In nucleotides, the CDR3 is TGTGCCAGCAGCCAAGACTCGGAGGGGACCGGGGAGCTGTTTTTT. Translating it yields CASSQDSEGTGELFF.

The chain combines TRBV5-1 with TRBJ2-5; 10 nucleotides agree with TRBD2. The CDR3 is made up of 15 amino acids. From germline, CDR1 is SGHRS and CDR2 YFSETQ. V lost 4 bases to trimming and J lost 2 bases; unmatched junction nucleotides: 5. CDR3 sequence: CASSRGLALQETQYF. CDR3 nucleotide sequence: TGCGCCAGCAGCCGGGGACTAGCGCTGCAAGAGACCCAGTACTTC.

The chain uses TRBV27 and TRBJ1-5; 11 nucleotides match TRBD1. Trimming took 6 bases from V and 2 from J; bases not matched to a gene: 6. Germline CDR1 and CDR2: MNHEY and SMNVEV (reference sequence). The CDR3 length is 16 residues. The CDR3 is CASSRTGGNGNQPQHF. The CDR3 DNA follows: TGTGCCAGCAGCCGGACAGGGGGCAATGGCAATCAGCCCCAGCATTTT.

The chain has TRBV11-2 and TRBJ1-3; D gene ambiguous. With 5 bases removed from V and 0 bases from J, the gap between germline ends came to 8 bases. Germline CDR1 SGHAT, CDR2 FQNNGV. The CDR3 contains 14 residues. In nucleotides, the CDR3 is TGTGCCAGCAGCCCTCCGGGCTCTGGAAACACCATATATTTT. Translating it yields CASSPPGSGNTIYF.

The J gene is TRBJ2-7, the V gene TRBV29-1, with 8 bases identical to TRBD1. Germline V gene sequence: CDR1 SQVTM, CDR2 ANQGSEA. The CDR3 extends over 12 amino acids. V trimming: 6 bases; J trimming: 7 bases; junction bases outside the gene matches: 8. In nucleotides, the CDR3 is TGCAGCGTGACGCAGGGGGCTCGGGAGCAGTACTTC. Its translation is CSVTQGAREQYF.

The rearrangement links TRBV18 to TRBJ1-1; TRBD1 agrees at 8 bases. The germline V gene encodes CDR1 KGHSH and CDR2 LQKENI. Germline trimming cut 6 bases from V and 4 bases from J; bases unmatched to any gene: 7. The CDR3 totals 14 residues. The CDR3 is CASSPVDRGTEAFF. CDR3 coding DNA: TGTGCCAGCTCCCCCGTCGACAGGGGCACTGAAGCTTTCTTT. Full variable domain (missing parts from reference TRBV18 and TRBJ1-1): NAGVMQNPRHLVRRRGQEARLRCSPMKGHSHVYWYRQLPEEGLKFMVYLQKENIIDESGMPKERFSAEFPKEGPSILRIQQVVRGDSAAYFCASSPVDRGTEAFFGQGTRLTVV.

The J gene is TRBJ1-2, the V gene TRBV19; D remains unclear. The CDR3 is 14 amino acids. Trimming shortened V by 1 base and J by 5 bases, and 11 bases separated the two germline ends. Germline lookup yields CDR1 LNHDA and CDR2 SQIVND (reference sequence). Written as DNA, the CDR3 is TGTGCCAGTAGTATAGGAGGGATGAGGTATGGCTACACCTTC. Protein product: CASSIGGMRYGYTF.

The V and J genes are TRBV9 and TRBJ2-1; 9 bases match TRBD2. Germline assignment: CDR1 SGDLS and CDR2 YYNGEE. The CDR3 has 15 residues. The V segment lost 4 bases and the J segment 4 bases; nucleotides outside the gene matches: 6. CDR3 sequence reads: CASSLSSGDYNEQFF. The CDR3 DNA follows: TGTGCCAGCAGCTTGTCTAGCGGGGATTACAATGAGCAGTTCTTC.

The J gene is TRBJ1-1, the V gene TRBV27; 7 bases are shared with TRBD1. Germline CDR1 MNHEY, CDR2 SMNVEV (reference sequence). V lost 5 bases to trimming and J lost 5 bases; unmatched junction nucleotides: 5. The CDR3 covers 13 residues. The CDR3 region has the DNA TGTGCCAGCAGTCCAAACAGGGGTACTGAAGCTTTCTTT. As protein: CASSPNRGTEAFF.

The chain uses TRBV28 and TRBJ1-1; the D is unclear. The V and J ends lost 3 bases and 5 bases respectively, with 10 bases between them. Germline CDR1 MDHEN, CDR2 SYDVKM. The CDR3 consists of 13 residues. The CDR3 protein is CASSFSDRTEAFF. CDR3 in DNA: TGTGCCAGCAGTTTCTCAGATCGTACTGAAGCTTTCTTT.

This rearrangement joins TRBV24-1 to TRBJ2-3; 9 bases map to TRBD1. The V segment lost 1 base and the J segment 2 bases; nucleotides outside the gene matches: 3. This CDR3 region has 16 residues. Per the germline V gene, CDR1 is KGHDR and CDR2 is SFDVKD. For the CDR3, the DNA is TGTGCCACCAGTGATTTACAGGGGGCCACCACAGATACGCAGTATTTT. Its protein product is CATSDLQGATTDTQYF.

The chain joins TRBV24-1 to TRBJ2-3; D remains ambiguous. V was trimmed by 6 bases and J by 5 bases, leaving 5 bases between them. Germline CDR1 reads KGHDR; CDR2 reads SFDVKD. The CDR3 loop spans 11 amino acids. DNA of the CDR3: TGTGCCACCAGTTTGAGAGATACGCAGTATTTT. Its translation: CATSLRDTQYF.

The chain is built from TRBV6-4 and TRBJ2-1; tentative D call: TRBD2 (6 bases). This CDR3 comprises 14 residues. Per germline, CDR1 MRHNA and CDR2 SNTAGT. The V end lost 5 bases, the J end lost 2 bases, and 10 bases lay between the germline ends. CDR3 coding DNA: TGTGCCAGCAGTAGACTAGGAGCCTACAATGAGCAGTTCTTC. Translating it yields CASSRLGAYNEQFF.

This clone was seen a single time. The CDR3 nucleotides are TGTGCCAGCAGTCGGGTCAACGAGCAGTACTTC. Its protein product is CASSRVNEQYF. V gene TRBV28 combines with J gene TRBJ2-7; D gene uncertain. Trimming left V 5 bases short and J 5 bases short, with 7 bases between. Germline-derived CDR1 and CDR2 are MDHEN and SYDVKM. The CDR3 covers 11 residues.

The V and J genes are TRBV7-8 and TRBJ2-2; 8 nucleotides align to TRBD1. With 1 base clipped from V and 8 bases from J, the junction kept 9 bases outside the gene matches. The CDR3 contains 16 residues. Germline V gene data show CDR1 as SGHVS and CDR2 as FQNEAQ. As DNA, the CDR3 is TGTGCCAGCAGCTTAGTTCTGGACAGGGTTGGAGGGGAGCTGTTTTTT. Its protein is CASSLVLDRVGGELFF.

The chain links TRBV19 to TRBJ2-7; weak D call: TRBD1 (5 bases). V dropped 3 bases and J dropped 3 bases, with 12 bases sitting between them. This CDR3 comprises 14 residues. CDR1 is LNHDA and CDR2 is SQIVND in the germline V gene (reference sequence). The CDR3 DNA reads as TGTGCCAGTAGTATCCAGGGCAATTACTACGAGCAGTACTTC. It encodes CASSIQGNYYEQYF.

The V gene is TRBV3-1 (or the pseudogene TRBV3-2), the J gene TRBJ1-4, with D possibly matching TRBD1 (6 bases). In germline, CDR1 is LGHDT, CDR2 YNNKEL (reference sequence). Trimming pared 5 bases from V and 7 bases from J, leaving 11 bases between. The CDR3 is made up of 13 amino acids. The CDR3 DNA reads as TGTGCCAGCAGCGCAGGGGCAGGTGAAAAACTGTTTTTT. It specifies CASSAGAGEKLFF.